This entry is about one T cell receptor (delta chain). Only a few counts were recorded for this clone. It has no known antigen specificity. A far larger clone is off by one base, so a read error is likely. Other DNA variants within this sample encode the same CDR3. These data belong to a study of delta chains in infants with herpesvirus infections (TCRdb year 2023). As for the study more broadly: From birth, the study prospectively followed a Ugandan infant birth cohort to characterize gammadelta T cell responses to primary cytomegalovirus (CMV) infection. In infants who were infected with CMV after birth, the study searched for a public fetal Vdelta1/Vgamma8 gammadelta TCR clonotype. gammadelta TCRs were sequenced from PBMC obtained from approximately 19 CMV-infected infants (one congenitally infected) and under ten CMV-uninfected infants for whom sufficient sample was available. Blood samples from the infants were grouped into approximate ages of 1.5, 4, 8 and 12 months. Previously published Belgian fetal and cord blood gammadelta TCR data were included only for comparison and were not generated in this cohort.

There are 23 amino acids in the CDR3, from cysteine to phenylalanine inclusive. The entry retains the CDR3 DNA only, 69 bases that are in frame from base 1. Trimming leaves V shorter by 4 bases and J shorter by 2 bases, with the junction holding 30 bases beyond the gene matches. CDR1 and CDR2 are drawn from the germline V gene: TSWWSYY, QGS. Infants were enrolled after their mothers, pregnant women receiving prenatal care in Kampala, Uganda, were recruited, and documentation of maternal HIV status was required. Home visits to families took place weekly, and collection of infant clinical information, oral swabs and peripheral blood began at 6 weeks of age and was repeated every 4 months after that. Blood was drawn into heparin tubes, and PBMC were isolated via Ficoll-Paque density gradient centrifugation and then cryopreserved. Library preparation was by RT-PCR. TCR cDNA was generated by reverse transcription of PBMC RNA with SuperScript II and gamma-chain- and delta-chain-specific primers. The cDNA was purified with AMPure XP beads, then amplified and indexed with Illumina adapters using the Nextera XT Index Kit. Sequencing of gammadelta TCR libraries was carried out on an Illumina MiSeq using a V2 300-cycle kit. As for the authors' bioinformatics: Using MiXCR v2.1.12, CDR3 sequences were assembled, and reads were mapped onto D, J and V genes obtained from GenBank. VDJtools v1.2.1 was used to carry out repertoire analyses of the CDR3 clonotypes. In TCRdb, clones were called once more from the public reads by CATT, and rows of identical DNA were later combined. The authors' filters were not applied to this entry. This sample holds about 150 delta-chain clones; about 30% were observed only once. The ten largest make up 98% of the sample.

General conclusions and limits of the study: The public clonotype was found only at the first time point after infection and was absent in uninfected infants and in those infected after 120 days. The authors noted a small sample size and no race- or environment-matched controls, since nearly all Ugandans acquire CMV before adulthood. Public-clonotype frequency among Vdelta1 cells appeared to be inversely correlated with age at infection and was observed to decay rapidly, seemingly without persisting beyond about 8 weeks. In CMV-uninfected infants, the public clonotype might still exist at levels below the detection limit. Of approximately 20 CMV-infected infants, several carried the public Vdelta1 clonotype: the congenitally infected infant plus three who were infected postnatally before 120 days of age.

This sample comprised peripheral blood, obtained at time point 1 of longitudinal follow-up. The sequence came from a human donor who was a Ugandan infant, either HIV-exposed or HIV-unexposed (not recorded which). The V gene is TRDV1 and the J gene is TRDJ1, and 8 junctional nucleotides match TRDD2. TCRdb lists no J gene, so it was determined here by aligning the DNA to germline. The sequence in DNA is TGTGCTCTTGGGGTCATCCTTCCTAAACGTACTGGAGGATACCCGAGCCCGACCGATAAACTCATCTTT. This sequence encodes CALGVILPKRTGGYPSPTDKLIF.